This T cell receptor beta chain was captured in a study of neoadjuvant nivolumab and ipilimumab in lung cancer. Data came from immunoSEQ multiplex PCR; TCRdb stores just in-frame clones and leaves some out. The sample includes about 16,000 clones, 60% to 80% of them seen just once. The specimen comprised tumor tissue, sampled after neoadjuvant nivolumab, alone or with ipilimumab, at or shortly before surgery. The receptor's source is an adult with non-small cell lung cancer.

The CDR3 DNA reads TGTGCCAGCAGCTTAAAAGTCCCGGGGGGACCCACAGATACGCAGTATTTT. This encodes CASSLKVPGGPTDTQYF. The V and J genes are TRBV7-8 and TRBJ2-3, with 7 nucleotides matching TRBD2. The length of the CDR3 is 17 residues. V was pared by 2 bases and J by 2 bases, with 10 bases of the junction left unmatched. The germline CDR1 and CDR2 sequences are SGHVS and FQNEAQ.